Listed here is a single T cell receptor (beta chain). Its antigen remains undetermined. Base qualities are not provided; no much larger clone lies one nucleotide away. The germline ends are 14 bases apart after V is trimmed by 4 bases and J by 4 bases. From cysteine to phenylalanine, the CDR3 is 15 amino acids long. Only the CDR3 DNA is retained, 45 bases long and in frame from the first base. Via the germline V gene, CDR1 is SGHRS and CDR2 YFSETQ. This sample is drawn from a study of OX40 agonist ivuxolimab in advanced cancers. Regarding the research as a whole: Ivuxolimab, which targeted the costimulatory receptor OX40 (CD134), was an agonistic, fully human IgG2 monoclonal antibody. In the dose-escalation cohort, approximately 82% of patients were male, and the mean age was roughly 60 years, with a range of about 20 to 79. Intravenous ivuxolimab was administered to patients every 2 weeks at six dose levels: 0.01, 0.1, 0.3, 1.5, 3 and 10 mg/kg. Prior anti-PD-1, anti-PD-L1 or anti-CTLA-4 therapy was permitted, and checkpoint inhibitors had been received by under 50% of dose-escalation patients. Among the roughly 52 dose-escalation patients, around 19 had hepatocellular carcinoma, approximately 15 melanoma, 9 renal cell carcinoma and 9 head and neck cancer. Three dose-escalation patients achieved partial responses, one with hepatocellular carcinoma and two with cutaneous melanoma. Peripheral TCRbeta sequencing was intended to test whether TCR sequence diversity was altered and clonal T-cell expansion was caused by ivuxolimab. The monotherapy dose-escalation portion (N ≈ 50 patients) of the phase I ivuxolimab trial is reported in the paper. Broader findings and caveats from the paper: In the 0.1-3.0 mg/kg groups, partial responders had among the lowest normalized peripheral clonal expansion, particularly in CD8+ T cells. Clonal expansion of both CD4+ and CD8+ blood T cells was observed from baseline to week 6 at doses 0.1 to 3.0 mg/kg. Low levels of normalized T-cell clonal expansion were also seen in some nonresponding patients. After ivuxolimab, expanded clones were on average more numerous among CD8+ T cells than among CD4+ T cells. Antigen specificity was not determined for the clonally expanded peripheral T cells.

The trial excluded patients who had a history of autoimmune disease or were on systemic immunosuppression. Peripheral blood for TCR sequencing was collected from all dose cohorts at baseline, on cycle 4 day 1, and on cycle 7 day 1. The samples were drawn from a first-in-human, open-label, multicenter phase I dose-escalation trial of ivuxolimab. Adults with locally advanced or metastatic melanoma, renal cell carcinoma, hepatocellular carcinoma or head and neck squamous cell carcinoma were enrolled in the trial. Before TCR sequencing, CD4+ T cells and CD8+ T cells were sorted from peripheral blood as separate populations. Genomic DNA was isolated from the sorted cells so that the TCRbeta CDR3 region could be sequenced. The immunoSEQ Assay was used to sequence the TCRbeta CDR3 regions. Not all clones reach the TCRdb copy of this immuneACCESS table, which keeps in-frame sequences only. Checked studies attribute under half of the gap to unresolved V genes and leave the rest unexplained. The sample table lists 60,000 to 75,000 clones, 80% to 90% of them with a count of one. 5% to 5.5% of the sample goes to the ten largest clones.

The receptor chain draws on TRBV5-1 and TRBJ1-4; there is no confident call for the D gene. The receptor was isolated from an adult with an advanced solid tumor such as melanoma, head and neck, liver or kidney cancer. The material was CD4+ or CD8+ T cells sorted from blood, obtained in a trial of the OX40 agonist ivuxolimab. The DNA is TGCGCCAGCAGCCTCACCGGGAGTGGTAATGAAAAACTGTTTTTT. Translation gives CASSLTGSGNEKLFF.